One and the same sample provided the 28 T cell receptor beta chains below, sequenced in a study of T cells after posttransplantation cyclophosphamide. Method: immunoSEQ multiplex PCR; TCRdb's copy keeps in-frame clones and lacks some. The repertoire consists of 7,000 to 10,000 clones, with more than 70% occurring once and the leading ten covering roughly 20%. Treatment was busulfan-fludarabine conditioning, a marrow graft, and cyclophosphamide on days +3 and +4. The starting material was PBMCs, obtained after allogeneic stem cell transplant with posttransplant cyclophosphamide. The receptors originated from a female patient aged 35 to 55 who received an allogeneic stem cell transplant from an unrelated donor, was CMV-positive, and had no GVHD. The graft donor may have given rise to some T cells.

The chain links TRBV4-2 to TRBJ1-2; a weak D match, TRBD1 (5 bases). Germline CDR1 reads LGHNA; CDR2 reads YNFKEQ. This CDR3 has 15 amino acids. The germline V and J ends were trimmed by 2 bases and 4 bases, with 14 bases remaining between them. CDR3 sequence (DNA): TGTGCCAGCAGCCAACCAACGGGGGAGGGCTATGGCTACACCTTC. It yields the protein CASSQPTGEGYGYTF.

This clone was observed once. V is TRBV7-9 and J is TRBJ1-5; no clear D. Trimming removed 2 bases at V and 7 bases at J, with 6 bases between. Per the germline V gene, CDR1 is SEHNR and CDR2 is FQNEAQ (reference sequence). The CDR3 runs to 12 residues. CDR3 sequence reads: CASSLPGQPQHF. The DNA of the CDR3 is TGTGCCAGCAGCTTACCGGGACAGCCCCAGCATTTT.

The V and J genes are TRBV4-2 and TRBJ2-1; TRBD2 matches 10 bases. Trimming took 4 bases from V and 1 from J; bases not matched to a gene: 22. CDR1 and CDR2 (germline): LGHNA, YNFKEQ. This CDR3 is built from 22 residues. This CDR3 is CASSRPAPGPTSGERSYNEQFF. The CDR3 DNA sequence: TGTGCCAGCAGCCGCCCAGCCCCCGGCCCAACTAGCGGGGAAAGGTCCTACAATGAGCAGTTCTTC.

This chain uses TRBV28 with TRBJ1-5; TRBD1 agrees at 8 bases. After removal of 4 bases from V and 7 bases from J, the junction contained 12 bases not matched to a gene. CDR1 is MDHEN and CDR2 is SYDVKM in the germline V gene. The CDR3 spans 16 residues. The CDR3 sequence: CASSSPPGGAGQPQHF. The CDR3 nucleotides are TGTGCCAGCAGTTCCCCCCCAGGGGGCGCAGGGCAGCCCCAGCATTTT.

This rearrangement joins TRBV7-5 to TRBJ2-1; TRBD2, as called in the table, went unchecked against the DNA. TRBV7-5 is an annotated pseudogene. This CDR3 has 15 amino acids. The CDR3 DNA reads as TGTGCCAGCAGTCGACTCTCTAGCGGGGAATCTGAGCAGTTCTTC. Amino acid sequence: CASSRLSSGESEQFF.

This chain connects TRBV5-5 to TRBJ1-2; TRBD1 agrees at 7 bases. The V and J ends lost 4 bases and 8 bases, in that order; junction bases with no gene match: 5. This CDR3 has 12 amino acids. Germline CDR1 is SGHKS and CDR2 is YYEKEE (reference sequence). CDR3 region: CASSVDRRGYTF. CDR3 in DNA: TGTGCCAGCAGCGTGGACAGGCGGGGCTACACCTTC.

J is TRBJ1-2 and V is TRBV30; no firm D call. CDR1 is GTSNPN and CDR2 is SVGIG in the germline V gene (reference sequence). Trimming pared 0 bases from V and 5 bases from J, leaving 19 bases between. This CDR3 region has 16 residues. CDR3 region: CAWSVGDDKAPYGYTF. The DNA of the CDR3 is TGTGCCTGGAGTGTCGGAGACGATAAAGCCCCTTATGGCTACACCTTC. The variable domain in full, with the rest retrieved from reference TRBV30 and TRBJ1-2, is SQTIHQWPATLVQPVGSPLSLECTVEGTSNPNLYWYRQAAGRGLQLLFYSVGIGQISSEVPQNLSASRPQDRQFILSSKKLLLSDSGFYLCAWSVGDDKAPYGYTFGSGTRLTVV.

The rearrangement links TRBV7-9 to TRBJ2-3; 10 bases fit TRBD2. The length of the CDR3 is 15 residues. The junction had 4 bases not matched to a gene; V was cut back by 2 bases and J by 5 bases. Germline CDR1 SEHNR, CDR2 FQNEAQ (reference sequence). The CDR3 is CASSLMLAGEDTQYF. CDR3 bases: TGTGCCAGCAGCTTAATGCTAGCGGGGGAAGATACGCAGTATTTT.

The genes are TRBV5-5 and TRBJ2-1, with 13 bases aligning to TRBD2. Germline V CDR1 and CDR2: SGHKS, YYEKEE (reference sequence). The V segment lost 5 bases and the J segment 8 bases; nucleotides outside the gene matches: 1. This CDR3 has 13 amino acids. CDR3 residues: CASRGLAGYEQFF. CDR3 in DNA: TGTGCCAGCAGGGGACTAGCGGGGTATGAGCAGTTCTTC.

V and J are TRBV18 and TRBJ2-5; 7 bases map to TRBD2. Gene TRBJ2-7 matches the end of the DNA better, so the J call may be wrong. There are 15 residues in the CDR3. CDR1 is KGHSH and CDR2 is LQKENI in the germline V gene. DNA for the CDR3: TGTGCCAGCCTACCTAGCCTAGCGGTTTCCTACGAGCAGTACTTC. This encodes CASLPSLAVSYEQYF.

J is TRBJ2-3 and V is TRBV5-1; 8 nucleotides line up with TRBD2. This CDR3 is built from 15 residues. Germline lookup yields CDR1 SGHRS and CDR2 YFSETQ. V gave up 0 bases and J gave up 1 base; unmatched junction bases: 1. CDR3 nucleotide sequence: TGCGCCAGCAGCTTGGGGCGGGGGGGCACAGATACGCAGTATTTT. Translation gives CASSLGRGGTDTQYF.

The gene calls are TRBV4-3 and TRBJ1-4; 7 nucleotides match TRBD1. The germline gives CDR1 LGHNA, CDR2 YSLEER. With 4 bases clipped from V and 7 bases from J, the junction kept 9 bases outside the gene matches. CDR3 length: 15 amino acids. The chain's CDR3 is CASSPNEGAVEKLFF. CDR3 bases: TGCGCCAGCAGCCCAAATGAGGGGGCAGTTGAAAAACTGTTTTTT.

The chain combines TRBV6-1 with TRBJ2-1, with D maybe TRBD1 (6 bases). Per germline, CDR1 MNHNS and CDR2 SASEGT. The ends were cut back, 4 bases at V and 3 bases at J, with 10 bases in the middle. The length of the CDR3 is 14 residues. CDR3 bases: TGTGCCAGCAGTGGTCAGGGGTTCTACAATGAGCAGTTCTTC. Translating gives CASSGQGFYNEQFF.

V and J are TRBV9 and TRBJ1-2; TRBD1 aligns across 10 bases. This CDR3 is 18 amino acids long. CDR1 and CDR2 from the germline V gene are SGDLS and YYNGEE. Germline trimming cut 3 bases from V and 1 base from J; bases unmatched to any gene: 12. CDR3 sequence: CASSASSPGTGVNYGYTF. In DNA form, the CDR3 reads TGTGCCAGCAGCGCCTCCTCGCCTGGGACAGGGGTTAACTATGGCTACACCTTC.

The chain couples TRBV6-1 to TRBJ2-7; TRBD1 aligns across 8 bases. V dropped 3 bases and J dropped 3; count of bases not matched to a gene: 7. Germline V CDR1 and CDR2: MNHNS, SASEGT. The CDR3 loop spans 15 amino acids. CDR3 in DNA: TGTGCCAGCAGTGATCGAGGGACAGGTCTCTACGAGCAGTACTTC. Its protein product is CASSDRGTGLYEQYF.

The chain uses TRBV1 and TRBJ2-1; the table's D call of TRBD2 was not tested on the DNA. TRBV1 is a pseudogene. The CDR3 is 14 residues long. CDR3: CTWGPSGGACEQFF. The DNA of the CDR3 is TGCACCTGGGGCCCTAGCGGGGGGGCCTGTGAGCAGTTCTTC.

The chain recombines TRBV4-2 with TRBJ2-3; 11 bases agree with TRBD1. V lost 1 base and J lost 3; bases outside the gene matches: 3. The length of the CDR3 is 16 residues. The germline V gene encodes CDR1 LGHNA and CDR2 YNFKEQ. CDR3 sequence reads: CASSQAGTGGTDTQYF. CDR3 nucleotides: TGTGCCAGCAGCCAAGCGGGGACAGGGGGTACAGATACGCAGTATTTT.

This clone was recorded once. The chain uses TRBV5-6 and TRBJ1-6, with TRBD1 as a possible D gene (6 bases). The length of the CDR3 is 14 residues. Germline V gene data show CDR1 as SGHDT and CDR2 as YYEEEE. With 10 bases removed from V and 11 bases from J, the gap between germline ends came to 22 bases. CDR3 sequence: CAGSTTGLKTPLHF. In DNA form, the CDR3 reads TGTGCCGGATCGACGACAGGCCTGAAGACACCCCTCCACTTT.

V and J are TRBV5-1 and TRBJ1-4; no definite D call. The V end lost 4 bases, the J end lost 2 bases, and 12 bases lay between the germline ends. CDR1 and CDR2 from the germline V gene are SGHRS and YFSETQ. The CDR3 consists of 15 residues. In nucleotides, the CDR3 is TGCGCCAGCAGCCTGATGGAGTGGACTAATGAAAAACTGTTTTTT. Amino acid sequence: CASSLMEWTNEKLFF.

Turning to this clone: The same CDR3 can be traced to other DNA sequences in this sample. This chain connects TRBV5-1 to TRBJ1-2; D uncertain. The ends were cut back, 0 bases at V and 2 bases at J, with 8 bases in the middle. The CDR3 spans 14 residues. CDR1 is SGHRS, CDR2 YFSETQ, per germline. CDR3: CASSLGRGNYGYTF. CDR3 nucleotides: TGCGCCAGCAGCTTGGGTCGGGGAAACTATGGCTACACCTTC.

The rearrangement links TRBV18 to TRBJ2-2, with D maybe TRBD1 (6 bases). The CDR3 consists of 16 residues. Trimming cost V 5 bases and J 7 bases, with 20 bases left between them. Germline V gene lookup returns CDR1 KGHSH and CDR2 LQKENI. This CDR3 reads CASSTGLGAGVGELFF. The CDR3 nucleotides are TGTGCCAGCTCAACAGGGTTGGGGGCCGGAGTCGGGGAGCTGTTTTTT.

The rearrangement joins TRBV13 to TRBJ2-1; TRBD1 matches at 10 bases. Unmatched junction bases numbered 4, after V lost 5 bases and J lost 9 bases. The germline V gene encodes CDR1 PRHDT and CDR2 FYEKMQ (reference sequence). This CDR3 region has 13 residues. CDR3 sequence: CASSGDRGGEQFF. CDR3 coding DNA: TGTGCCAGCAGCGGGGACAGGGGCGGTGAGCAGTTCTTC.

A few counts support this clone. CDR3 sequence reads: CAGARGNSPLHF. CDR3 DNA sequence: TGTGCCGGCGCGCGCGGTAATTCACCCCTCCACTTT. The genes are TRBV6-1 and TRBJ1-6; the D is unclear. V gave up 11 bases and J gave up 6 bases, with 11 bases separating them. CDR3 size: 12 residues. Germline assignment: CDR1 MNHNS and CDR2 SASEGT.

This rearrangement joins TRBV5-5 to TRBJ1-5; D unclear. The germline V and J ends were trimmed by 0 bases and 3 bases, with 4 bases remaining between them. Germline values: CDR1 SGHKS, CDR2 YYEKEE (reference sequence). This CDR3 is 13 amino acids long. CDR3 residues: CASSLAINQPQHF. DNA of the CDR3: TGTGCCAGCAGCTTGGCCATCAATCAGCCCCAGCATTTT.

This chain connects TRBV19 to TRBJ1-5; no definite D call. Trimming cost V 3 bases and J 9 bases, with 9 bases left between them. From germline, CDR1 is LNHDA and CDR2 SQIVND (reference sequence). This CDR3 has 12 amino acids. The CDR3 region has the DNA TGTGCCAGTAGTATCGCGGGCCGGCCCCAGCATTTT. It is translated as CASSIAGRPQHF.

This clone turned up a few times. V is TRBV7-2 and J is TRBJ1-6; a possible D gene is TRBD1 (5 bases). Germline loops: CDR1 SGHTA, CDR2 FQGNSA. The germline V and J ends were trimmed by 5 bases and 5 bases, with 16 bases remaining between them. There are 16 residues in the CDR3. Here the CDR3 reads CASSPTPPGNNSPLHF. The CDR3 region has the DNA TGTGCCAGCAGCCCCACCCCGCCAGGGAATAATTCACCCCTCCACTTT.

DNA of the CDR3: TGCGCCAGCAGCCCACTAGCGGGGCTCTACAATGAGCAGTTCTTC. Amino acid sequence: CASSPLAGLYNEQFF. The rearrangement joins TRBV4-1 to TRBJ2-1; 10 positions match TRBD2. Trimming cost V 4 bases and J 3 bases; bases outside gene matches: 3. The germline V gene encodes CDR1 MGHRA and CDR2 YSYEKL. This CDR3 spans 15 amino acids.

J is TRBJ1-2 and V is TRBV18; 9 bases are a match to TRBD1. Germline loops: CDR1 KGHSH, CDR2 LQKENI. V shed 4 bases, J shed 7 bases, and the junction held 7 bases outside the gene matches. CDR3 size: 14 residues. The CDR3 DNA reads TGTGCCAGCTCACTCGATACAGGGGGCTCTGGCTACACCTTC. As protein: CASSLDTGGSGYTF.